Shown below are 20 T cell receptor beta chains from a single sample sequenced in a study of T-cell memory formation after mild COVID-19. In TCRdb, the 5' RACE reads were re-called with MiXCR into one record per CDR3 protein. The sample holds a few hundred thousand distinct CDR3 sequences, approximately 15% seen once. The sequencing input was PBMCs or a T cell subset sorted from them (not recorded which). The receptors come from a man aged 18-30 years who had mild COVID-19 (a few samples of this study predate the infection). Cell type and time point are not known.

Only a few counts were recorded for this clonotype. The rearrangement links TRBV6-5 to TRBJ1-2; TRBD1 matches at 7 bases. This CDR3 spans 15 amino acids. Per the germline V gene, CDR1 is MNHEY and CDR2 is SVGAGI. The ends lost 0 bases at V and 4 bases at J; junction bases unmatched: 5. CDR3 region: CASSYSPQGTYGYTF. In DNA, the CDR3 is TGTGCCAGCAGTTACTCGCCACAGGGGACCTATGGCTACACCTTC.

This clonotype was recorded many times. This chain connects TRBV10-3 to TRBJ2-5; TRBD1 is a possible D gene (5 bases). Per germline, CDR1 ENHRY and CDR2 SYGVKD. The V and J ends lost 0 bases and 4 bases respectively, with 12 bases between them. The CDR3 has 15 amino acids. CDR3 DNA: TGTGCCATCAGTGAGTCGGGGCACCACTTAGAGACCCAGTACTTC. Amino acids: CAISESGHHLETQYF.

This clonotype showed up just a few times. The J gene is TRBJ2-2, the V gene TRBV7-2; D perhaps matches TRBD2 (5 bases). Per germline, CDR1 SGHTA and CDR2 FQGNSA. Trimming stripped 4 bases from V and 8 bases from J, with 20 bases between. The CDR3 has 16 residues. Here the CDR3 DNA reads TGTGCCAGCAGCTCGGCACGAGACTACCGCCTGGGGGAGCTGTTTTTT. Encoded protein: CASSSARDYRLGELFF.

The chain combines TRBV12-3 or TRBV12-4 with TRBJ1-2, with D possibly TRBD1 on 6 matching bases. The CDR3 consists of 13 residues. The V end lost 8 bases, the J end lost 5 bases, and 15 bases lay between the germline ends. CDR3 DNA: TGTGCCAGCGGCCGGACAGATCCTTATGGCTACACCTTC. This codes for CASGRTDPYGYTF.

A few counts support this clonotype. The J gene is TRBJ1-5, the V gene TRBV6-5; 8 bases align to TRBD1. CDR1 and CDR2 (germline): MNHEY, SVGAGI. This CDR3 comprises 13 residues. V lost 2 bases to trimming and J lost 7 bases; unmatched junction nucleotides: 1. As DNA, the CDR3 is TGTGCCAGCAGTTACCAGGGGGCCCAGCCCCAGCATTTT. Translated: CASSYQGAQPQHF.

V usage is TRBV6-5 and J usage is TRBJ2-1; 9 nucleotides agree with TRBD2. The CDR3 contains 12 residues. Germline lookup yields CDR1 MNHEY and CDR2 SVGAGI. Trimming at V came to 5 bases and at J to 9 bases, leaving 2 bases not matched to a gene. CDR3 nucleotide sequence: TGTGCCAGCAGTGGGCGGGGGGGTGAGCAGTTCTTC. This sequence encodes CASSGRGGEQFF.

The chain joins TRBV7-8 to TRBJ2-7; 7 bases are a match to TRBD2. The CDR3 runs 15 residues. Germline V gene data show CDR1 as SGHVS and CDR2 as FQNEAQ. V was clipped by 4 bases and J by 3 bases; unmatched bases: 9. CDR3 protein: CASSYRDYSYYEQYV. DNA for the CDR3: TGTGCCAGCAGCTACCGGGACTATTCCTACTACGAGCAGTACGTC.

This clonotype has just a few counts. V usage is TRBV7-9 and J usage is TRBJ2-3; 10 bases align to TRBD2. Germline V gene lookup returns CDR1 SEHNR and CDR2 FQNEAQ (reference sequence). With V trimmed by 5 bases and J by 4 bases, 6 bases remained unmatched. The CDR3 covers 15 residues. In DNA form, the CDR3 reads TGTGCCAGCAGCAGTAGCGGGGGGAGAGCAGATACGCAGTATTTT. Protein sequence: CASSSSGGRADTQYF.

V is TRBV5-4 and J is TRBJ2-1; 9 positions agree with TRBD1. The CDR3 length is 15 residues. The ends lost 7 bases at V and 7 bases at J; junction bases unmatched: 12. Looked up from germline, CDR1 is SGHNT and CDR2 is YYREEE (reference sequence). As DNA, the CDR3 is TGTGCCAGCCACCCCCCTGGGACAGGGATAAATGAGCAGTTCTTC. Residues: CASHPPGTGINEQFF.

The chain recombines TRBV7-2 with TRBJ2-2; D might be TRBD1 or TRBD2, each matching 6 bases. The CDR3 extends over 16 amino acids. The germline gives CDR1 SGHTA, CDR2 FQGNSA. Trimming took off 5 bases at V and 1 base at J, with 14 bases between the two ends. The DNA of the CDR3 is TGTGCCAGCAGCCCCGAGGGGGGAGGGAACACCGGGGAGCTGTTTTTT. This translates into CASSPEGGGNTGELFF.

The chain joins TRBV6-1 to TRBJ2-3, with 8 bases aligning to TRBD2. The CDR3 is 15 residues long. With V trimmed by 4 bases and J by 2 bases, 5 bases remained unmatched. Germline V gene data show CDR1 as MNHNS and CDR2 as SASEGT. The CDR3 region has the DNA TGTGCCAGCAGTGTGACGGGGGGGATCACAGATACGCAGTATTTT. Amino acid sequence: CASSVTGGITDTQYF.

This clonotype has just a few counts. The chain recombines TRBV4-3 with TRBJ1-1, with TRBD1 matching 7 bases. The CDR3 runs 14 residues. V shed 1 base and J 4 bases; nucleotides not matched to a gene: 3. Germline lookup yields CDR1 LGHNA and CDR2 YSLEER. This CDR3 is CASSQGQGSTEAFF. The CDR3 nucleotides are TGCGCCAGCAGCCAAGGACAGGGAAGCACTGAAGCTTTCTTT.

In its sample, this clonotype was seen a few times. The chain joins TRBV7-9 to TRBJ2-7; the D gene is possibly TRBD1 (6 bases). Per germline, CDR1 SEHNR and CDR2 FQNEAQ (reference sequence). The CDR3 has 16 residues. Trimming removed 4 bases from V and 6 bases from J, with 22 bases in between. The CDR3 reads CASSSSTGSPPGEQYF. CDR3 sequence (DNA): TGTGCCAGCAGCTCGTCTACAGGGTCCCCGCCGGGCGAGCAGTACTTC.

The rearrangement uses TRBV24-1 and TRBJ1-2; 8 bases align to TRBD1. The V and J ends lost 7 bases and 4 bases, in that order; junction bases with no gene match: 4. The CDR3 has 13 residues. Germline CDR1 reads KGHDR; CDR2 reads SFDVKD. The DNA of the CDR3 is TGTGCCACCAGGGCAGGGGGCAGCTATGGCTACACCTTC. It is translated as CATRAGGSYGYTF.

Only a few counts were recorded for this clonotype. The chain recombines TRBV6-1 with TRBJ1-2, with a possible D match to TRBD1 (5 bases). Trimming removed 3 bases at V and 4 bases at J, with 9 bases between. Per germline, CDR1 MNHNS and CDR2 SASEGT. The CDR3 runs to 13 residues. The CDR3 nucleotides are TGTGCCAGCAGTGACAGGGTGACCTATGGCTACACCTTC. Protein sequence: CASSDRVTYGYTF.

This clonotype showed up many times. The chain joins TRBV4-3 to TRBJ2-5; perhaps TRBD2 as D (6 bases). Germline values: CDR1 LGHNA, CDR2 YSLEER. Trimming removed 0 bases from V and 1 base from J, with 9 bases in between. CDR3 length: 15 residues. The CDR3 bases are TGCGCCAGCAGCCAAGATTTGCGGGGCCAAGAGACCCAGTACTTC. The encoded protein is CASSQDLRGQETQYF.

In its sample, this clonotype was seen a few times. The rearrangement uses TRBV10-3 and TRBJ1-3; 7 nucleotides agree with TRBD1. CDR1 is ENHRY, CDR2 SYGVKD, per germline. The trim removed 3 bases at V and 2 bases at J, leaving 4 bases unmatched. The CDR3 contains 15 residues. The CDR3 region has the DNA TGTGCCATCAGTGAACTGGGGACAGCTGGAAACACCATATATTTT. This translates into CAISELGTAGNTIYF.

This clonotype was observed a handful of times. The chain employs TRBV20-1 and TRBJ1-2; D may be TRBD1 (5 bases). This CDR3 is built from 9 residues. Germline CDR1 is DFQATT and CDR2 is SNEGSKA (reference sequence). Deletions cut 5 bases from V and 11 bases from J, with 9 bases between. The CDR3: CSAGDVYTF. Here the CDR3 DNA reads TGCAGTGCTGGGGACGTATACACCTTC.

This clonotype occurred a few times. The chain joins TRBV11-2 to TRBJ2-5; the D gene is possibly TRBD1 (6 bases). This CDR3 comprises 13 residues. CDR1 is SGHAT, CDR2 FQNNGV, per germline. V was trimmed by 4 bases and J by 3 bases, leaving 9 bases between them. The CDR3 region is CASSYHREETQYF. CDR3 bases: TGTGCCAGCAGCTATCACAGGGAAGAGACCCAGTACTTC. The full variable domain, its missing parts supplied by reference TRBV11-2 and TRBJ2-5, is EAGVAQSPRYKIIEKRQSVAFWCNPISGHATLYWYQQILGQGPKLLIQFQNNGVVDDSQLPKDRFSAERLKGVDSTLKIQPAKLEDSAVYLCASSYHREETQYFGPGTRLLVL.

There are a few counts of this clonotype. The chain links TRBV20-1 to TRBJ1-2, with 8 bases fitting TRBD1. The CDR3 length is 16 residues. In germline, CDR1 is DFQATT, CDR2 SNEGSKA (reference sequence). V lost 4 bases and J lost 5; bases outside the gene matches: 15. The CDR3 loop is CSANPGGAGILYGYTF. The CDR3 nucleotides read TGCAGTGCTAACCCAGGGGGCGCCGGCATCTTATATGGCTACACCTTC.